This T cell receptor beta chain was identified in a study of cytomegalovirus exposure and HLA in healthy donors. Regarding the study as a whole: The records held CMV serostatus as the only immune exposure information. Rarity characterized most TCR sequences, yet some public TCRs appeared in many donors.

PCR involved 60 Vbeta and 13 Jbeta primers. Assay used: immunoSEQ multiplex PCR; TCRdb lists only in-frame clones, some missing. The sample includes about 100,000 clones, roughly 82% of them seen just once. This clone was observed a handful of times. Antigen unknown. V was shortened by 0 bases and J by 0 bases, with 6 bases between the two germline ends. The CDR3 is 15 residues long. Germline V gene sequence: CDR1 LNHNV, CDR2 YYDKDF (reference sequence). The TCR was taken from a man aged 25-45 years in good health and CMV-seropositive. The chain carries TRBV15 and TRBJ2-1; D unresolved. The sample comprised PBMCs. The CDR3 DNA reads TGTGCCACCAGCAGAGACTCAGACTCCTACAATGAGCAGTTCTTC. This gives the protein CATSRDSDSYNEQFF.